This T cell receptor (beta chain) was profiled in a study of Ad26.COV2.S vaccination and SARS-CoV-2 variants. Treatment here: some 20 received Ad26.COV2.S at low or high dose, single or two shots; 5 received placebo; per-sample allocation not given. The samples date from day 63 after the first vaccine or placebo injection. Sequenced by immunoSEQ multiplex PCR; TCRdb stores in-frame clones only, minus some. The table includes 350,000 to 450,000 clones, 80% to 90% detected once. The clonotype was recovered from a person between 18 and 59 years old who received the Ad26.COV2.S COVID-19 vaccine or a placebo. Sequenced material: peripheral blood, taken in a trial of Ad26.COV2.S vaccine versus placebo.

The CDR3 DNA sequence: TGTGCCAGCAGGCAGGGCAGGGTCACTGAAGCTTTCTTT. Residues: CASRQGRVTEAFF. V is TRBV2 and J is TRBJ1-1; D might be TRBD1 (5 bases). The V gene lost 6 bases and the J gene lost 4 bases, with 12 bases spanning the gap. Germline CDR1 reads SNHLY; CDR2 reads FYNNEI. The CDR3 is 13 amino acids.